The clone carrying this TCR beta chain has a handful of counts. Its target is not known. Combining a sample-barcoded 5' primer with a J-beta primer mix, a second PCR ran for about 7 to 11 cycles. TCRdb called the 5' RACE reads again in MiXCR, with one record for every CDR3 protein. The table shows about 1.5 million distinct CDR3 sequences, with 42% occurring only once. This sample is part of a study of blood T cells in healthy people across ages. CDR3 size: 16 residues. Looked up from germline, CDR1 is MNHNY and CDR2 is SVGAGI (reference sequence). Trimming removed 2 bases from V and 3 bases from J; junction bases left unmatched: 6. General study points: Estimates based on one million T cells were treated as lower bounds.

Sequencing used blood. The V gene is TRBV6-6, the J gene TRBJ2-4, with 8 bases matching TRBD2. The TCR sequence derives from a woman aged 18-29 years in good health. The CDR3 sequence is CASSYPTSASKNIQYF. The CDR3, as DNA: TGTGCCAGCAGTTACCCGACTAGCGCGAGCAAAAACATTCAGTACTTC.